This T cell receptor (beta chain) was profiled in a study of T cell repertoires in cytomegalovirus infection. Study overall: CMV infection together with matching HLA type was indicated by public TCR beta signatures. Study-level results: Totalled public TCR beta family frequency picked out people who carried CMV plus the relevant HLA.

V was pared by 3 bases and J by 0 bases, with 1 base of the junction left unmatched. The CDR3 covers 15 residues. Per germline, CDR1 ENHRY and CDR2 SYGVKD. A single record per CDR3 protein comes from TCRdb applying MiXCR to the reads. The sample holds some 390,000 distinct CDR3 sequences, about a sixth seen once. This clonotype was picked up a small number of times. Its antigen is unidentified. J is TRBJ2-3 and V is TRBV10-3; 9 bases agree with TRBD2. The receptor comes from a human donor in good health (CMV status not recorded). Some clones in this sample may be carry-over from other donors' samples. Material for sequencing was PBMCs. CDR3 protein: CAISDTSGSTDTQYF. The CDR3 coding sequence is TGTGCCATCAGTGATACTAGCGGGAGCACAGATACGCAGTATTTT.